A single sample gave rise to the 14 T cell receptor beta chains below, sequenced in a study of blood T cell repertoires in COVID-19. Generated by immunoSEQ multiplex PCR, the TCRdb table keeps only in-frame clones and is missing some. The table records tens of thousands of clones, more than 85% of them present only once. What was sequenced was peripheral blood. The receptors stem from a man aged 55 to 70 with active or convalescent COVID-19.

This chain links TRBV3-1 (or the pseudogene TRBV3-2) with TRBJ2-1; the match to TRBD1 covers 7 bases. Germline assignment: CDR1 LGHDT and CDR2 YNNKEL (reference sequence). The CDR3 has 14 amino acids. The V and J ends lost 3 bases and 4 bases, in that order; junction bases with no gene match: 3. CDR3: CASSHRDSYNEQFF. CDR3 DNA: TGTGCCAGCAGCCACCGGGACAGTTACAATGAGCAGTTCTTC.

This clone came up once. The CDR3, as DNA: TGTGCCAGTAGTTCCCAAGGGGGTTCGGGTAGGCCCTACGAGCAGTACTTC. This encodes CASSSQGGSGRPYEQYF. The gene calls are TRBV19 and TRBJ2-7, with D possibly being TRBD1 (6 bases). V was pared by 5 bases and J by 2 bases, with 22 bases between. This CDR3 region has 17 residues. Per germline, CDR1 LNHDA and CDR2 SQIVND (reference sequence).

This chain uses TRBV10-2 with TRBJ1-1; D is unresolved. Trimming left V 5 bases short and J 0 bases short, with 7 bases between. Germline CDR1 WSHSY, CDR2 SAAADI. The CDR3 spans 13 residues. DNA of the CDR3: TGCGCCAGCAGTTCACAGTTGAACACTGAAGCTTTCTTT. It yields the protein CASSSQLNTEAFF.

The chain is built from TRBV7-2 and TRBJ2-3; tentative D call: TRBD2 (5 bases). CDR3 size: 15 residues. CDR1 is SGHTA and CDR2 is FQGNSA in the germline V gene. Trimming stripped 1 base from V and 4 bases from J, with 12 bases between. The CDR3 DNA sequence: TGTGCCAGCAGCTTAGTCGAGCGGACCGCAGATACGCAGTATTTT. Its translation is CASSLVERTADTQYF.

J is TRBJ1-2 and V is TRBV24-1; 7 bases line up with TRBD1. The CDR3 has 15 amino acids. J gave up 4 bases and V 3 bases, and 7 bases lay outside the gene matches. CDR1 and CDR2 from the germline V gene are KGHDR and SFDVKD. The CDR3 coding sequence is TGTGCCACCAGTGATACAGGGGCCAGGAGCTATGGCTACACCTTC. Protein product: CATSDTGARSYGYTF.

This chain connects TRBV5-4 to TRBJ2-5; 12 bases agree with TRBD1. The germline gives CDR1 SGHNT, CDR2 YYREEE (reference sequence). The CDR3 loop spans 17 amino acids. J was trimmed by 5 bases and V by 0 bases; bases with no gene match: 8. CDR3 loop: CASSLALGQGARETQYF. CDR3 nucleotide sequence: TGTGCCAGCAGCTTGGCTCTGGGACAGGGGGCGCGGGAGACCCAGTACTTC.

J is TRBJ1-2 and V is TRBV2, with D unclear. The ends were cut back, 5 bases at V and 6 bases at J, with 19 bases in the middle. The CDR3 is 15 residues long. Germline V lookup: CDR1 SNHLY, CDR2 FYNNEI. The CDR3 sequence is CASSFRTGVLDGYTF. Here the CDR3 DNA reads TGTGCCAGCAGTTTCCGAACCGGAGTCTTGGATGGCTACACCTTC.

The genes are TRBV5-1 and TRBJ2-5; tentative D call: TRBD1 (6 bases). This CDR3 spans 13 amino acids. V lost 2 bases and J 2 bases, leaving 7 bases between the germline ends. CDR1 and CDR2 (germline): SGHRS, YFSETQ. The CDR3 region is CASSLGGQETQYF. DNA of the CDR3: TGCGCCAGCAGCTTAGGGGGACAAGAGACCCAGTACTTC.

The gene calls are TRBV28 and TRBJ2-7; D not resolved. The V end was cut by 5 bases, the J end by 3 bases, with 5 bases between. The CDR3 covers 11 residues. Germline CDR1 is MDHEN and CDR2 is SYDVKM. DNA for the CDR3: TGTGCCAGCAGTGCGATCTACGAGCAGTACTTC. Residues: CASSAIYEQYF.

In this sample, this clone turned up once. The V and J genes are TRBV6-2 or TRBV6-3 and TRBJ1-4; D might be TRBD1 (5 bases). Trimming shortened V by 4 bases and J by 7 bases, and 22 bases separated the two germline ends. From germline, CDR1 is MNHEY and CDR2 SVGEGT. The length of the CDR3 is 17 residues. CDR3 sequence: CASSSLRTWGVGEKLFF. For the CDR3, the DNA is TGTGCCAGCAGTTCCCTTCGTACATGGGGGGTCGGTGAAAAACTGTTTTTT.

The chain recombines TRBV9 with TRBJ2-5, with unresolved D. The CDR3 totals 13 residues. V shed 7 bases and J shed 4 bases, with 14 bases lying between them. Germline CDR1 reads SGDLS; CDR2 reads YYNGEE. For the CDR3, the DNA is TGTGCCAGCGGGCTGGAAGTGAGAGAGACCCAGTACTTC. Translation: CASGLEVRETQYF.

The chain employs TRBV5-5 and TRBJ1-3, with TRBD1 matching over 9 bases. The CDR3 has 15 residues. CDR1 is SGHKS and CDR2 is YYEKEE in the germline V gene (reference sequence). Trimming at V came to 3 bases and at J to 4 bases, leaving 5 bases not matched to a gene. CDR3 sequence (DNA): TGTGCCAGCAGCTACTACAGGGGGCGCGGAAACACCATATATTTT. Its translation is CASSYYRGRGNTIYF.

The V call is TRBV6-1, the J call TRBJ1-1; D perhaps matches TRBD1 (5 bases). The CDR3 covers 13 residues. The germline CDR1 and CDR2 sequences are MNHNS and SASEGT. Trimming stripped 2 bases from V and 3 bases from J, with 7 bases between. The CDR3 nucleotides are TGTGCCAGCAGTGAACAGGGCTACACTGAAGCTTTCTTT. It encodes CASSEQGYTEAFF.

This clone was observed once. The gene calls are TRBV9 and TRBJ1-2; TRBD1 matches 10 bases. This CDR3 spans 15 amino acids. CDR1 is SGDLS, CDR2 YYNGEE, per germline. J gave up 2 bases and V 4 bases, and 5 bases lay outside the gene matches. CDR3 in amino acids: CASSFPGQGNYGYTF. The CDR3, as DNA: TGTGCCAGCAGCTTCCCGGGACAGGGGAACTATGGCTACACCTTC.